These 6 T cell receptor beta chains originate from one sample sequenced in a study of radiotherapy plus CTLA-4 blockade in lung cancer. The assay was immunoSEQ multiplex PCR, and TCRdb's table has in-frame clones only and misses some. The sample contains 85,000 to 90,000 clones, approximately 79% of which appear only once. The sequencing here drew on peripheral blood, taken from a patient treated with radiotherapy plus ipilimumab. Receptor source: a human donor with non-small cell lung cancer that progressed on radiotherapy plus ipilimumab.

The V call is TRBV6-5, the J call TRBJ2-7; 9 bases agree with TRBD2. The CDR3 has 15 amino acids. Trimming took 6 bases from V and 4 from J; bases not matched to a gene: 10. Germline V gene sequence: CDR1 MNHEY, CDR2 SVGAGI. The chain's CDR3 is CASSNPGLAMYEQYF. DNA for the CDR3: TGTGCCAGCAGCAACCCGGGACTAGCTATGTACGAGCAGTACTTC.

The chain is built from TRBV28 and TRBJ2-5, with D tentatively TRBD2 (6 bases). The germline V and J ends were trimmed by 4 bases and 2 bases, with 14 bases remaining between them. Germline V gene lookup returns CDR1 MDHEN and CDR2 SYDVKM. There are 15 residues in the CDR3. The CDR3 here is CASSSSGVPQETQYF. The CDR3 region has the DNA TGTGCCAGCAGTTCATCGGGGGTCCCACAAGAGACCCAGTACTTC.

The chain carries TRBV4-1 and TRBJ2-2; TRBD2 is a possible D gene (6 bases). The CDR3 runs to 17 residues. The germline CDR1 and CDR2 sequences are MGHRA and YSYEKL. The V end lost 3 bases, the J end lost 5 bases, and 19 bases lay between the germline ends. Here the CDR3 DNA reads TGCGCCAGCAGCCACTCGTGGAGGGGATCGGTAACCGGGGAGCTGTTTTTT. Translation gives CASSHSWRGSVTGELFF.

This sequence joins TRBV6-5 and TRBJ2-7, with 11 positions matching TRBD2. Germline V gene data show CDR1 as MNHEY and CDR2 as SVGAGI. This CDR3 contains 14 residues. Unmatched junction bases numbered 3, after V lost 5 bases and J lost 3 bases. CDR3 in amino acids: CASSVGLADYEQYF. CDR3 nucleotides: TGTGCCAGCAGTGTGGGACTAGCGGACTACGAGCAGTACTTC.

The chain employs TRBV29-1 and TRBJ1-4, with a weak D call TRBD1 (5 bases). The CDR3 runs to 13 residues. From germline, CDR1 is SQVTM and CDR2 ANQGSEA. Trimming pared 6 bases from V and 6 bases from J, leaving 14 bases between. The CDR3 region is CSVAGRGHEKLFF. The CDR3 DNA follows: TGCAGCGTGGCAGGGAGAGGGCATGAAAAACTGTTTTTT.

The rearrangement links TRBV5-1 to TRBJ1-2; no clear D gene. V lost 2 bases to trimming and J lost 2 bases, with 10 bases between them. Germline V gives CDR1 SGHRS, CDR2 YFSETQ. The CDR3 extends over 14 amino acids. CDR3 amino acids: CASSFQSENYGYTF. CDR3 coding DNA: TGCGCCAGCAGCTTCCAGAGCGAGAACTATGGCTACACCTTC.